A single sample is the source of the 14 T cell receptor beta chains below, sequenced in a study of blood T cells in healthy people across ages. The authors ran a second PCR of about 7 to 11 cycles using a sample-barcoded 5' primer and a J-beta primer mix. TCRdb reprocessed the 5' RACE reads via MiXCR and lists one record per CDR3 protein. This table holds more than 650,000 distinct CDR3 sequences, approximately 55% found once. Sequencing was carried out using blood. These receptors all stem from an elderly man in good health.

The gene calls are TRBV13 and TRBJ2-4, with TRBD2 identical over 9 bases. Trimming removed 1 base from V and 1 base from J; junction bases left unmatched: 11. This CDR3 is 19 amino acids long. Germline CDR1 reads PRHDT; CDR2 reads FYEKMQ (reference sequence). This CDR3 reads CASSLAAGGLGWAKNIQYF. The CDR3 nucleotides read TGTGCCAGCAGCTTAGCGGCGGGAGGGCTGGGGTGGGCCAAAAACATTCAGTACTTC.

This chain connects TRBV5-1 to TRBJ2-1, with TRBD2 identical over 9 bases. V lost 0 bases, J lost 4 bases, and 8 bases stayed unmatched. Germline loops: CDR1 SGHRS, CDR2 YFSETQ. There are 17 residues in the CDR3. Written as DNA, the CDR3 is TGCGCCAGCAGCTTGGTGGAGGGTAGCGGGAGTTACAATGAGCAGTTCTTC. This sequence encodes CASSLVEGSGSYNEQFF.

The chain employs TRBV7-7 and TRBJ2-1; TRBD2 matches at 16 bases. Unmatched junction bases numbered 5, after V lost 5 bases and J lost 7 bases. The CDR3 contains 16 residues. The germline V gene has CDR1 SSHAT and CDR2 FNYEAQ (reference sequence). The CDR3 sequence is CASSPGTSGRENEQFF. In DNA, the CDR3 is TGTGCCAGCAGCCCTGGGACTAGCGGGAGGGAGAATGAGCAGTTCTTC.

On this clonotype itself: The junction departs from the called germline gene at one end, perhaps through a read error. V and J are TRBV20-1 and TRBJ2-1; D is unclear. The CDR3 is 13 residues long. Per the germline V gene, CDR1 is DFQATT and CDR2 is SNEGSKA (reference sequence). The CDR3 DNA sequence: TGTAGTGCCAGAAGTAGACCGGACGATGAGCAGTTCTTC. Its protein product is CSARSRPDDEQFF.

A single count supports this clonotype. J is TRBJ2-7 and V is TRBV5-4; a possible D gene is TRBD1 (5 bases). CDR3 length equals 16 residues. V lost 4 bases and J lost 7, with 24 bases in between. Per germline, CDR1 SGHNT and CDR2 YYREEE (reference sequence). Here the CDR3 DNA reads TGTGCCAGCAGCCTGGGGCTACCGCTCCAGTACAATGAGCAGTACTTC. It specifies CASSLGLPLQYNEQYF.

This clonotype appeared a few times. This sequence joins TRBV12-3 or TRBV12-4 and TRBJ1-1; D unclear. Trimming cost V 5 bases and J 7 bases, with 14 bases left between them. The CDR3 runs to 13 residues. The CDR3 DNA sequence: TGTGCCAGCAGTCAGGAGGGAGCGGGTGAAGCTTTCTTT. Amino acids: CASSQEGAGEAFF.

Turning to this clonotype: A junction boundary mismatches the germline segment, possibly from a read error. V is TRBV27 and J is TRBJ2-1, with 10 positions matching TRBD2. In germline, CDR1 is MNHEY, CDR2 SMNVEV (reference sequence). This CDR3 has 15 residues. The CDR3 DNA reads as TGTGCCAGCAGTAGAGCGGGAGGGCCCTACAATGAGCGGTTCTTC. Translated, it gives CASSRAGGPYNERFF.

Regarding this clonotype: One end of the junction does not line up with germline, which may come from a read error. The V and J genes are TRBV6-1 and TRBJ1-5; 7 positions match TRBD1. Germline V gives CDR1 MNHNS, CDR2 SASEGT. There are 19 residues in the CDR3. The CDR3 region is CASGVYLPATGDSTQPQHF. Here the CDR3 DNA reads TGTGCCAGCGGCGTCTATCTCCCGGCAACAGGGGATAGCACTCAGCCCCAGCATTTT.

This clonotype was detected a few times. This chain links TRBV20-1 with TRBJ1-5; D call uncertain. The CDR3 has 17 residues. The ends were cut back, 3 bases at V and 2 bases at J, with 20 bases in the middle. The germline V gene encodes CDR1 DFQATT and CDR2 SNEGSKA (reference sequence). Here the CDR3 DNA reads TGCAGTGCTAGCATCGGTTCGGGGTATGGGGGCAATCAGCCCCAGCATTTT. Translated: CSASIGSGYGGNQPQHF.

The V gene is TRBV6-5, the J gene TRBJ2-7; D is uncertain. The ends were cut back, 1 base at V and 7 bases at J, with 23 bases in the middle. Germline values: CDR1 MNHEY, CDR2 SVGAGI. The CDR3 covers 17 residues. CDR3 nucleotide sequence: TGTGCCAGCAGTTACTGGGGAATCAGGACGGCCCCCTCGGAGCAGTACTTC. Its translation is CASSYWGIRTAPSEQYF.

V usage is TRBV6-6 and J usage is TRBJ2-1; maybe TRBD1 (5 bases). The germline V gene has CDR1 MNHNY and CDR2 SVGAGI (reference sequence). Trimming took 0 bases from V and 2 from J, leaving 11 bases between them. The CDR3 contains 16 residues. CDR3: CASSYSRREPYNEQFF. The CDR3 DNA reads TGTGCCAGCAGTTACTCTCGCAGGGAACCCTACAATGAGCAGTTCTTC.

The chain combines TRBV28 with TRBJ2-7, with D possibly being TRBD1 (6 bases). V dropped 2 bases and J dropped 1 base, with 9 bases sitting between them. Germline V gene sequence: CDR1 MDHEN, CDR2 SYDVKM. This CDR3 contains 14 residues. CDR3 protein: CASSLDTGSYEQYF. In nucleotides, the CDR3 is TGTGCCAGCAGTTTAGACACAGGGTCCTACGAGCAGTACTTC.

CDR3 sequence: CSVEETQYF. CDR3 DNA sequence: TGCAGCGTTGAAGAGACCCAGTACTTC. The chain carries TRBV29-1 and TRBJ2-5, with no clear D. The germline gives CDR1 SQVTM, CDR2 ANQGSEA. The germline V and J ends were trimmed by 0 bases and 7 bases, with 0 bases remaining between them. The CDR3 runs to 9 residues.

The sample holds a few counts of this clonotype. The rearrangement uses TRBV25-1 and TRBJ2-7, with a weak D call TRBD2 (6 bases). V was trimmed by 4 bases and J by 6 bases, leaving 19 bases between them. In germline, CDR1 is MGHDK, CDR2 SYGVNS. This CDR3 is built from 15 residues. CDR3: CASSAHSGSGSEQYF. CDR3 nucleotides: TGTGCCAGCAGTGCCCACTCCGGGAGCGGAAGCGAGCAGTACTTC.